Below are 27 T cell receptor beta chains sequenced from a single sample in a study of cytomegalovirus exposure and HLA in healthy donors. The data were produced by immunoSEQ multiplex PCR, yet TCRdb's version contains in-frame clones alone and is incomplete. Altogether 90,000 to 120,000 clones are present, around 82% being singletons, with the ten largest covering approximately 3%. Sequenced: PBMCs. Receptors were obtained from a woman aged 18-35 years in good health and CMV-seronegative.

The V call is TRBV5-1, the J call TRBJ2-7; TRBD1 matches at 8 bases. J was trimmed by 6 bases and V by 4 bases; bases with no gene match: 6. The CDR3 contains 13 residues. CDR1 and CDR2 from the germline V gene are SGHRS and YFSETQ. For the CDR3, the DNA is TGCGCCAGCAGCCTAGGACAGGGAGTCGAGCAGTACTTC. Its protein is CASSLGQGVEQYF. Combining the CDR3 with reference TRBV5-1 and TRBJ2-7 gives the whole variable domain KAGVTQTPRYLIKTRGQQVTLSCSPISGHRSVSWYQQTPGQGLQFLFEYFSETQRNKGNFPGRFSGRQFSNSRSEMNVSTLELGDSALYLCASSLGQGVEQYFGPGTRLTVT.

The rearrangement links TRBV5-1 to TRBJ2-7, with D perhaps matching TRBD1 (5 bases). With 2 bases removed from V and 0 bases from J, the gap between germline ends came to 9 bases. Germline values: CDR1 SGHRS, CDR2 YFSETQ. This CDR3 comprises 14 residues. The CDR3 DNA sequence: TGCGCCAGCAGCTTTGGACACAGCTCCTACGAGCAGTACTTC. Protein product: CASSFGHSSYEQYF.

This clone was seen only once. The chain joins TRBV4-2 to TRBJ2-2; tentative D call: TRBD2 (5 bases). V lost 0 bases, J lost 6 bases, and 11 bases lay in between. Germline-derived CDR1 and CDR2 are LGHNA and YNFKEQ. The CDR3 runs 15 residues. The chain's CDR3 is CASSQERGIAGELFF. Here the CDR3 DNA reads TGTGCCAGCAGCCAAGAACGGGGTATAGCCGGGGAGCTGTTTTTT.

The chain employs TRBV13 and TRBJ2-7; 9 nucleotides align to TRBD1. J lost 4 bases, V lost 4 bases, and 5 bases had no gene match. CDR1 PRHDT and CDR2 FYEKMQ come from the germline V gene (reference sequence). The length of the CDR3 is 14 residues. CDR3 amino acids: CASSSGTGIYEQYF. For the CDR3, the DNA is TGTGCCAGCAGCTCCGGGACAGGGATATACGAGCAGTACTTC.

The chain employs TRBV15 and TRBJ1-4, with TRBD1 identical over 11 bases. J gave up 7 bases and V 5 bases, and 6 bases lay outside the gene matches. The CDR3 loop spans 15 amino acids. Germline CDR1 and CDR2: LNHNV and YYDKDF (reference sequence). The CDR3 DNA reads as TGTGCCACCAGCGTTTCCGGGACAGGGGGTGAAAAACTGTTTTTT. It codes for CATSVSGTGGEKLFF. Together with reference TRBV15 and TRBJ1-4, the CDR3 gives the full variable domain: DAMVIQNPRYQVTQFGKPVTLSCSQTLNHNVMYWYQQKSSQAPKLLFHYYDKDFNNEADTPDNFQSRRPNTSFCFLDIRSPGLGDTAMYLCATSVSGTGGEKLFFGSGTQLSVL.

The chain is built from TRBV5-8 and TRBJ2-2; D gene ambiguous. CDR1 SGHTS and CDR2 YDEGEE come from the germline V gene. Deletions cut 0 bases from V and 3 bases from J, with 3 bases between. The CDR3 is 13 residues long. CDR3 in DNA: TGTGCCAGCAGCTTGGTATACACCGGGGAGCTGTTTTTT. Its translation: CASSLVYTGELFF.

Here the CDR3 DNA reads TGCGCCAGCAGCGACCCCCCCAGGGGGAACACTGAAGCTTTCTTT. Translating it yields CASSDPPRGNTEAFF. The rearrangement joins TRBV4-1 to TRBJ1-1; TRBD1 is a possible D gene (6 bases). Deletions cut 5 bases from V and 1 base from J, with 14 bases between. The CDR3 extends over 15 amino acids. The germline CDR1 and CDR2 sequences are MGHRA and YSYEKL.

This sequence joins TRBV5-4 and TRBJ1-1; TRBD1 might be the D (6 bases). Germline V CDR1 and CDR2: SGHNT, YYREEE (reference sequence). V shed 1 base and J shed 3 bases, with 10 bases lying between them. This CDR3 has 14 amino acids. DNA of the CDR3: TGTGCCAGCAGCTTGCAGGGGAGGGACACTGAAGCTTTCTTT. Translating it yields CASSLQGRDTEAFF.

The gene calls are TRBV2 and TRBJ2-7; 7 bases fit TRBD2. Germline V gives CDR1 SNHLY, CDR2 FYNNEI. This CDR3 has 13 residues. The J segment lost 6 bases and the V segment lost 5 bases, leaving 7 bases of the junction unmatched. CDR3 sequence: CASSPGGGFEQYF. CDR3 nucleotide sequence: TGTGCCAGCAGTCCCGGGGGAGGGTTCGAGCAGTACTTC.

The CDR3 nucleotides read TGTGCCAGCAGCTTCCAACAGGGTGCGCCGGGCACTGAAGCTTTCTTT. It encodes CASSFQQGAPGTEAFF. The rearrangement uses TRBV7-8 and TRBJ1-1; weak D call: TRBD1 (6 bases). This CDR3 is 16 amino acids long. V was cut by 3 bases and J by 4 bases, with 18 bases left in between. Per the germline V gene, CDR1 is SGHVS and CDR2 is FQNEAQ.

V usage is TRBV6-1 and J usage is TRBJ2-7; D remains unclear. CDR1 and CDR2 from the germline V gene are MNHNS and SASEGT. The CDR3 length is 12 residues. Trimming left V 6 bases short and J 3 bases short, with 9 bases between. Here the CDR3 DNA reads TGTGCCAGCAGCTTTACTCTCTACGAGCAGTACTTC. Translation gives CASSFTLYEQYF.

The chain combines TRBV5-1 with TRBJ2-7, with D maybe TRBD1 (5 bases). V was trimmed by 5 bases and J by 5 bases, leaving 14 bases between them. The V gene's germline CDR1 is SGHRS and CDR2 YFSETQ. The CDR3 is 13 amino acids. CDR3 DNA: TGCGCCAGCAGACAAGACAGTTTGGACGAGCAGTACTTC. This codes for CASRQDSLDEQYF.

The gene calls are TRBV6-1 and TRBJ2-7; possible D gene TRBD1, 5 bases. Germline values: CDR1 MNHNS, CDR2 SASEGT. V was pared by 7 bases and J by 7 bases, with 14 bases between. The CDR3 has 12 amino acids. The CDR3 sequence is CASTAGFWEQYF. In DNA, the CDR3 is TGTGCCAGCACTGCAGGGTTTTGGGAGCAGTACTTC.

This chain connects TRBV10-3 to TRBJ1-2; 8 bases match TRBD1. Germline CDR1 reads ENHRY; CDR2 reads SYGVKD. The V and J ends lost 8 bases and 3 bases, in that order; junction bases with no gene match: 8. This CDR3 has 14 residues. The CDR3 DNA follows: TGTGCCATCTCCTGGACAGGGTCCTACTATGGCTACACCTTC. Protein: CAISWTGSYYGYTF.

The chain carries TRBV5-1 and TRBJ1-1; a possible D gene is TRBD1 (6 bases). The CDR3 totals 15 residues. The ends were cut back, 4 bases at V and 5 bases at J, with 18 bases in the middle. Germline V gives CDR1 SGHRS, CDR2 YFSETQ. The CDR3 is CASSLPREGGTEAFF. Written as DNA, the CDR3 is TGCGCCAGCAGCCTACCGAGGGAAGGGGGAACTGAAGCTTTCTTT. The whole variable domain, remainder taken from reference TRBV5-1 and TRBJ1-1, is KAGVTQTPRYLIKTRGQQVTLSCSPISGHRSVSWYQQTPGQGLQFLFEYFSETQRNKGNFPGRFSGRQFSNSRSEMNVSTLELGDSALYLCASSLPREGGTEAFFGQGTRLTVV.

This clone was seen only once. The chain couples TRBV28 to TRBJ1-2; the D gene is possibly TRBD1 (5 bases). The ends were cut back, 3 bases at V and 0 bases at J, with 14 bases in the middle. Germline-derived CDR1 and CDR2 are MDHEN and SYDVKM. The CDR3 sequence is 16 residues long. The CDR3 region has the DNA TGTGCCAGCAGTTTGGCGGTCGGAGGGGCTAACTATGGCTACACCTTC. Translation: CASSLAVGGANYGYTF.

The V call is TRBV7-9, the J call TRBJ1-2; TRBD1 agrees at 10 bases. The CDR3 is made up of 16 amino acids. Unmatched junction bases numbered 10, after V lost 4 bases and J lost 5 bases. CDR1 is SEHNR and CDR2 is FQNEAQ in the germline V gene (reference sequence). The CDR3 region is CASSWFDRDRGYGYTF. The CDR3 nucleotides read TGTGCCAGCAGCTGGTTCGACCGGGACAGGGGTTATGGCTACACCTTC.

The chain couples TRBV30 to TRBJ1-1; the D gene is possibly TRBD1 (6 bases). The germline gives CDR1 GTSNPN, CDR2 SVGIG (reference sequence). The CDR3 is 15 amino acids. Trimming removed 2 bases at V and 6 bases at J, with 19 bases between. CDR3 in amino acids: CAWSPGRGGRAEAFF. CDR3 in DNA: TGTGCCTGGAGTCCAGGCCGGGGGGGCAGGGCTGAAGCTTTCTTT.

The CDR3 DNA reads TGTGCCAGTAGTATAGCCGGACAGGGTACCTACGAGCAGTACTTC. Encoded protein: CASSIAGQGTYEQYF. This chain uses TRBV19 with TRBJ2-7; 8 bases line up with TRBD1. Trimming at V came to 1 base and at J to 2 bases, leaving 4 bases not matched to a gene. Germline assignment: CDR1 LNHDA and CDR2 SQIVND (reference sequence). CDR3 length equals 15 residues.

The chain employs TRBV29-1 and TRBJ2-7; D is unresolved. This CDR3 has 13 residues. Germline-derived CDR1 and CDR2 are SQVTM and ANQGSEA. V dropped 3 bases and J dropped 2 bases, with 11 bases sitting between them. The CDR3 nucleotides are TGCAGCGTTGATTTTTCCGGTACCTACGAGCAGTACTTC. It specifies CSVDFSGTYEQYF.

The chain carries TRBV13 and TRBJ1-3; perhaps TRBD1 as D (5 bases). The V gene lost 6 bases and the J gene lost 2 bases, with 20 bases spanning the gap. Germline CDR1 is PRHDT and CDR2 is FYEKMQ (reference sequence). CDR3 length: 17 residues. The CDR3 region has the DNA TGTGCCAGCAGGAACCTACTGGGGGGGAGGGCTGGAAACACCATATATTTT. It codes for CASRNLLGGRAGNTIYF.

This clone was recorded a few times. The chain couples TRBV6-1 to TRBJ2-1; D may be TRBD1 (6 bases). CDR3 length: 15 residues. Trimming removed 7 bases at V and 0 bases at J, with 13 bases between. Germline loops: CDR1 MNHNS, CDR2 SASEGT. The CDR3 protein is CASMNRQASYNEQFF. CDR3 coding DNA: TGTGCCAGCATGAACCGACAGGCCTCCTACAATGAGCAGTTCTTC.

A note on this clone: The junction and the germline gene differ at one end; a read error may be behind it. The chain joins TRBV4-1 to TRBJ2-7, with TRBD1 matching over 12 bases. The length of the CDR3 is 15 residues. Germline V lookup: CDR1 MGHRA, CDR2 YSYEKL. CDR3 coding DNA: TGCGCCAGCAGCCAACCGGGGACGGGACAGGGGGCTTTGAACTTC. Translated, it gives CASSQPGTGQGALNF.

This chain connects TRBV11-2 to TRBJ1-5, with 7 bases matching TRBD1. Germline CDR1 is SGHAT and CDR2 is FQNNGV. The CDR3 is 15 amino acids. With V trimmed by 4 bases and J by 1 base, 4 bases remained unmatched. CDR3 sequence (DNA): TGTGCCAGCAGCTCGACAGGGATGAGCAATCAGCCCCAGCATTTT. Translated, it gives CASSSTGMSNQPQHF.

The rearrangement uses TRBV29-1 and TRBJ1-4, with D uncertain. CDR1 is SQVTM, CDR2 ANQGSEA, per germline. V lost 0 bases, J lost 0 bases, and 8 bases lay in between. There are 15 residues in the CDR3. CDR3 sequence reads: CSVEEERATNEKLFF. CDR3 in DNA: TGCAGCGTTGAAGAAGAACGCGCAACTAATGAAAAACTGTTTTTT.

The V and J genes are TRBV2 and TRBJ1-6, with TRBD1 as a possible D gene (5 bases). CDR3 length equals 14 residues. From germline, CDR1 is SNHLY and CDR2 FYNNEI. Between the trimmed V and J ends, which lost 7 bases and 4 bases, there was a span of 11 bases. CDR3 amino acids: CASMSGGYNSPLHF. CDR3 DNA: TGTGCCAGCATGTCCGGGGGATATAATTCACCCCTCCACTTT. Supplemented by reference TRBV2 and TRBJ1-6, the full variable domain reads EPEVTQTPSHQVTQMGQEVILRCVPISNHLYFYWYRQILGQKVEFLVSFYNNEISEKSEIFDDQFSVERPDGSNFTLKIRSTKLEDSAMYFCASMSGGYNSPLHFGNGTRLTVT.

This sequence joins TRBV29-1 and TRBJ2-3; D gene uncertain. The CDR3 is 15 residues long. V dropped 4 bases and J dropped 2 bases, with 16 bases sitting between them. CDR1 and CDR2 from the germline V gene are SQVTM and ANQGSEA. Here the CDR3 DNA reads TGCAGCGTTGCTGAGTACTCACTATTCACAGATACGCAGTATTTT. Translation gives CSVAEYSLFTDTQYF.